This TCR beta chain originates from a study of T cells in Graves' hyperthyroidism and ophthalmopathy. The study's findings and limits: Through a model of 13 V-J features, ophthalmopathy was separated from stable hyperthyroidism.

RNA transcripts yielded amplified TCR beta CDR3 regions. The primer set for the first-round RT-PCR of the TCR CDR3 was HTBI. TCRdb processed the multiplex PCR reads anew with MiXCR; each CDR3 protein has one entry. The sample includes around 300,000 distinct CDR3 sequences, roughly 19% of them seen just once. This CDR3 is 14 amino acids long. V was clipped by 3 bases and J by 7 bases; unmatched bases: 8. Germline V lookup: CDR1 SGHRS, CDR2 YFSETQ. Patients were excluded because of uncontrolled infection, other autoimmune disease, pregnancy or lactation. About this clonotype: Its cognate antigen is unknown.

The J gene is TRBJ1-2, the V gene TRBV5-1; 8 bases fit TRBD1. Sequenced material: blood. The origin of this receptor is a man aged 50 or older with Graves' ophthalmopathy. This CDR3 reads CASSSGQGNLGYTF. CDR3 sequence (DNA): TGCGCCAGCAGCTCCGGACAGGGAAATCTTGGCTACACCTTC. Drawing the rest from reference TRBV5-1 and TRBJ1-2, the complete variable domain is KAGVTQTPRYLIKTRGQQVTLSCSPISGHRSVSWYQQTPGQGLQFLFEYFSETQRNKGNFPGRFSGRQFSNSRSEMNVSTLELGDSALYLCASSSGQGNLGYTFGSGTRLTVV.